A selection of T cell receptor beta chains follows, all from one sample in a study of blood T cell repertoires in COVID-19. Produced via immunoSEQ multiplex PCR; TCRdb's table is partial and in-frame only. The top ten hold roughly 5% of the sample, which has 100,000 to 150,000 clones, 70% to 75% seen once. Material for sequencing was peripheral blood. These receptors originate from a man between 60 and 75 years old with acute or convalescent COVID-19. Each CDR3 is given without its conserved first and last residue. Each record gives: J gene, V gene, CDR3 protein.

TRBJ1-1,TRBV18,ASTGMGRTEAF
TRBJ1-1,TRBV5-5,ASSPDRGTEAF
TRBJ1-6,TRBV15,ATSRDYPGGRSPLH
TRBJ2-2,TRBV29-1,SVGARGTGELF
TRBJ1-4,TRBV21-1,ASSPWTGGSEKLF
TRBJ1-1,TRBV15,ATSRGGLGVEAF
TRBJ1-1,TRBV12-3/TRBV12-4,ASSGGKNTEAF
TRBJ2-1,TRBV9,ASSVVSGNEQF
TRBJ2-7,TRBV5-1,ASSLGGGQGFNEQY
TRBJ1-4,TRBV6-5,ASSSGKLF
TRBJ2-7,TRBV2,ASGLAGGFYEQY
TRBJ1-1,TRBV15,ATSRAGRGEAF
TRBJ1-2,TRBV7-2,ASRDREGLDGYT
TRBJ1-3,TRBV15,ATSRLEGTGRGNTIY
TRBJ2-7,TRBV24-1,ATSEGQGGTYEQY
TRBJ1-4,TRBV6-5,ASSYQNGVPEKLF
TRBJ2-3,TRBV4-2,ASSRQTSGITDTQY
TRBJ1-4,TRBV7-9,ASSLGSSGNEKLF
TRBJ2-7,TRBV10-2,ASSDRAGGIYEQY
TRBJ2-3,TRBV10-3,AISGRGQGGNTQY
TRBJ2-5,TRBV4-1,ASSQGPEGRGIQETQY
TRBJ2-6,TRBV19,ASSLRRSGSGANVLT
TRBJ1-6,TRBV4-1,ASSQGSVNSPLH
TRBJ1-1,TRBV11-3,ASSLNSWGPEAF
TRBJ2-5,TRBV5-1,ASSAGLAGGLGETQY
TRBJ2-1,TRBV18,ASSGGSSYNEQF
TRBJ2-7,TRBV28,ASSLGGGYRVEQY
TRBJ1-2,TRBV5-1,ASTPKGANNYGYT
TRBJ1-2,TRBV30,AWSLGVSYGYT
TRBJ1-4,TRBV14,ASSQVGGSLEKLF
TRBJ2-1,TRBV7-3,ASSLTAGDRYNEQF
TRBJ1-2,TRBV29-1,SVIPGGNYGYT